The present TCR beta chain was sequenced within a study of technical replicates of blood from a few donors. TCRdb keeps only in-frame clones here, not all; method: immunoSEQ multiplex PCR. The sample contains roughly 68,000 clones, approximately 90% of which appear only once. The sequenced sample was PBMCs. This receptor was identified in a human donor in good health. Some clones in this sample may be carry-over from other donors' samples.

The CDR3 DNA sequence: TGTGCCTGGATTGGACTAGCGGGAGCGGGGGAGCAGTACTTC. Residues: CAWIGLAGAGEQYF. The V call is TRBV30, the J call TRBJ2-7; TRBD2 agrees at 13 bases. The CDR3 spans 14 residues. J lost 7 bases, V lost 4 bases, and 7 bases had no gene match. CDR1 and CDR2 (germline): GTSNPN, SVGIG (reference sequence).